This paragraph covers one TCR beta chain sequence. The V and J ends lost 5 bases and 9 bases, in that order; junction bases with no gene match: 5. This CDR3 has 13 amino acids. CDR1 SGHTA and CDR2 FQGTGA come from the germline V gene. This specimen belongs to a study of CD8+CD57+ T cells in acquired aplastic anemia. Study in general: DNA recovered from sorted CD4+ and CD8+ cells had a mean of roughly 3 ug.

Profiling of TCR beta VDJ combinations and CDR3 sequences used genomic DNA as template. TCRdb analysed the reads with MiXCR anew, one entry per CDR3 protein. The profile shows more than 200,000 distinct CDR3 sequences, roughly 53% of them singletons. Whoever was chosen for sequencing had shown CD8+CD57+ cell expansion by flow cytometry. V and J are TRBV7-3 and TRBJ2-7, with 12 bases lining up with TRBD2. The sample was sorted CD4+, CD8+, or CD8+CD57+ T cells (not recorded which) from PBMCs. The source of this sequence is a human donor with aplastic anemia. The CDR3 DNA is TGTGCCAGCAGCGGAGAGGGACTAGCGGGGCAGTACTTC. Protein sequence: CASSGEGLAGQYF. The complete variable domain, with remaining parts taken from reference TRBV7-3 and TRBJ2-7, reads GAGVSQTPSNKVTEKGKYVELRCDPISGHTALYWYRQSLGQGPEFLIYFQGTGAADDSGLPNDRFFAVRPEGSVSTLKIQRTERGDSAVYLCASSGEGLAGQYFGPGTRLTVT.